This is a list of T cell receptor beta chains from one sample in a study of T cells in Graves' hyperthyroidism and ophthalmopathy. TCRdb processed the multiplex PCR reads anew with MiXCR; each CDR3 protein has one entry. The sample yields some 600,000 distinct CDR3 sequences, over 11% seen once. Specimen: blood. The receptors originated from a woman aged 30 to 39 with Graves' hyperthyroidism that later progressed to Graves' ophthalmopathy. Each CDR3 is given with its conserved first and last residue. The D gene is left open where the match is weak. Expanded clones get a size class; other rows say once, few or many, or leave the size out.

V gene	clone size	J gene	D gene	CDR3 protein	CDR3 DNA
TRBV30	few	TRBJ2-6	-	CAWARNSGANVLTF	TGTGCCTGGGCCCGAAACTCTGGGGCCAACGTCCTGACTTTC
TRBV12-3/TRBV12-4	once	TRBJ2-1	-	CASSLALKQFF	TGTGCCAGCAGTTTAGCGCTAAAGCAGTTCTTC
TRBV7-2	many	TRBJ2-5	-	CASSLSPGWEETQYF	TGTGCCAGCAGCCTTAGCCCGGGATGGGAAGAGACCCAGTACTTC
TRBV14	-	TRBJ2-7	TRBD2	CASSQGGGRRPYEQYF	TGTGCCAGCAGCCAAGGCGGCGGGAGGAGGCCCTACGAGCAGTACTTC
TRBV29-1	-	TRBJ1-4	-	CSGTSTSNNEKLFF	TGCAGCGGGACCTCGACTAGTAATAATGAAAAACTGTTTTTT
TRBV30	many	TRBJ2-1	-	CAWSRLTFYNEQFF	TGTGCCTGGAGTAGGCTAACGTTCTACAATGAGCAGTTCTTC
TRBV20-1	-	TRBJ2-7	-	CSARETTRSEQYF	TGCAGTGCTAGAGAAACCACCCGTAGCGAGCAGTACTTC
TRBV30	many	TRBJ2-7	-	CAWSAGVAVYEQYF	TGTGCCTGGAGTGCTGGGGTGGCCGTCTACGAGCAGTACTTC
TRBV6-1	-	TRBJ1-5	-	CASSESGLSNQPQHF	TGTGCCAGCAGTGAATCCGGTCTTAGCAATCAGCCCCAGCATTTT
TRBV27	-	TRBJ1-2	-	CASSLSALNGYTF	TGTGCCAGCAGTTTATCGGCATTAAATGGCTACACCTTC
TRBV12-3/TRBV12-4	many	TRBJ1-1	-	CASSSEVQDNTEAFF	TGTGCCAGCAGTTCCGAAGTACAGGACAACACTGAAGCTTTCTTT
TRBV5-1	many	TRBJ2-3	-	CASSLADSTDTQYF	TGCGCCAGCAGCCTGGCGGACAGCACAGATACGCAGTATTTT
TRBV19	few	TRBJ1-2	TRBD1	CASSPAGGYGYTF	TGTGCCAGTAGTCCCGCAGGGGGCTATGGCTACACCTTC
TRBV28	many	TRBJ2-1	TRBD2	CASSPGGLAASYNEQFF	TGTGCCAGCAGCCCGGGTGGACTAGCGGCCTCCTACAATGAGCAGTTCTTC
TRBV12-3/TRBV12-4	many	TRBJ2-7	TRBD1	CASRYRDSSYEQYF	TGTGCCAGCAGATACCGGGACAGCTCCTACGAGCAGTACTTC
TRBV28	-	TRBJ1-3	-	CASSLYSGSGNTIYF	TGTGCCAGCAGTTTATATTCCGGATCTGGAAACACCATATATTTT
TRBV27	few	TRBJ1-5	-	CASSSRDLGSNQPQHF	TGTGCCAGCAGTTCAAGGGATCTCGGCAGCAATCAGCCCCAGCATTTT
TRBV27	few	TRBJ1-2	-	CASSWSEGYGYTF	TGTGCCAGCAGTTGGTCCGAGGGTTACGGCTACACCTTC
TRBV2	many	TRBJ1-1	TRBD1	CASSLQGAKNTEAFF	TGTGCCAGCAGTCTCCAGGGGGCGAAGAACACTGAAGCTTTCTTT
TRBV27	many	TRBJ2-1	TRBD2	CASSPGGGSYNEQFF	TGCGCCAGCAGCCCGGGCGGGGGCTCCTACAATGAGCAGTTCTTC
TRBV5-1	many	TRBJ1-1	-	CASSLEAGDTEAFF	TGCGCCAGCAGCTTGGAAGCAGGGGACACTGAAGCTTTCTTT
TRBV13	many	TRBJ2-5	TRBD1	CASSGGTGIVGGQETQYF	TGTGCCAGCAGCGGGGGGACAGGGATTGTGGGAGGCCAAGAGACCCAGTACTTC
TRBV5-5	many	TRBJ1-1	-	CASSQGFTEAFF	TGTGCCAGCAGCCAGGGCTTCACTGAAGCTTTCTTT
TRBV12-3/TRBV12-4	-	TRBJ2-2	-	CASSLVGKTGELFF	TGTGCCAGCAGTTTAGTGGGGAAAACCGGGGAGCTGTTTTTT
TRBV4-3	-	TRBJ1-1	TRBD1	CASSQDGGGQGSTEAFF	TGCGCCAGCAGCCAAGACGGGGGGGGACAGGGGTCCACTGAAGCTTTCTTT
TRBV20-1	many	TRBJ1-5	-	CSARSDSNQPQHF	TGCAGTGCTCGCAGCGATAGCAATCAGCCCCAGCATTTT
TRBV19	few	TRBJ1-1	-	CASSVGSQKHTEAFF	TGTGCCAGTAGCGTGGGGTCGCAAAAACACACTGAAGCTTTCTTT
TRBV7-3	many	TRBJ2-2	TRBD2	CASSFRRESVGELFF	TGTGCCAGCAGCTTCCGGCGGGAGTCAGTCGGGGAGCTGTTTTTT
TRBV5-8	many	TRBJ2-1	-	CASSLGPEQFF	TGTGCCAGCAGCTTGGGGCCAGAGCAGTTCTTC
TRBV18	many	TRBJ2-1	-	CASSPPGAEGNEQFF	TGTGCCAGCTCACCACCGGGGGCCGAGGGCAATGAGCAGTTCTTC
TRBV29-1	many	TRBJ1-2	-	CSAKDRSRHYGYTF	TGCAGCGCCAAAGACCGATCCCGGCACTATGGCTACACCTTC